Listed here is a single TCR beta chain. The antigen is unknown. The CDR3 is made up of 16 amino acids. These data are taken from a study of OX40 agonist ivuxolimab in advanced cancers. Overall study context: Therapy given before enrollment (anti-PD-1, anti-PD-L1 or anti-CTLA-4) was allowed, and under 45% had some.

Sequencing used immunoSEQ multiplex PCR; TCRdb keeps in-frame clones, though not all of them. The table records about 61,000 clones, around 87% of them present only once. Study results and caveats: On average, CD8+ T cells showed a greater number of expanded clones than CD4+. Both blood CD4+ and CD8+ T cells showed clonal growth by week 6 at 0.1 to 3.0 mg/kg.

This specimen consisted of CD4+ or CD8+ T cells sorted from blood, obtained in a trial of the OX40 agonist ivuxolimab. This sequence was found in an adult with an advanced solid tumor such as melanoma, head and neck, liver or kidney cancer. The chain uses TRBV21-1 and TRBJ2-6; the table gives TRBD2 as D, unverified against the DNA. TRBV21-1 constitutes a pseudogene. The CDR3 DNA reads TGTGCCAGCAGCGAAGGGGAGGACTCTGGGGCCAACGTCCTGACTTTC. Translation: CASSEGEDSGANVLTF.